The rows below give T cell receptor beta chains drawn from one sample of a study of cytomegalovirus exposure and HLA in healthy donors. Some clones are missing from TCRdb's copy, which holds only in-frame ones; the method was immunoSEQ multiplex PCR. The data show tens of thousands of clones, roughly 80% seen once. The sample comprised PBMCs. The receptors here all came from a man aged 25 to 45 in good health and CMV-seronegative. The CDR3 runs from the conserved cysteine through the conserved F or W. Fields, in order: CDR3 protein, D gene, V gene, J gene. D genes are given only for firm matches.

CASSYSNRGNTEAFF	TRBD1	TRBV6-5	TRBJ1-1
CASSRGQGAYEQYF	TRBD1	TRBV7-9	TRBJ2-7
CASSRQISRDEQYF	.	TRBV27	TRBJ2-7
CASSPRTSHNEQFF	TRBD2	TRBV18	TRBJ2-1
CASSLGGTILF	TRBD2	TRBV7-9	TRBJ2-4
CASSMGQSSYNEQFF	.	TRBV19	TRBJ2-1
CASSLAGQGKNEQFF	TRBD1	TRBV7-9	TRBJ2-1
CASSYDRGDTEAFF	TRBD1	TRBV5-4	TRBJ1-1
CASSVQGQVGNTIYF	TRBD1	TRBV7-2	TRBJ1-3
CASTPLDTGGAALNTEAFF	TRBD1	TRBV7-9	TRBJ1-1
CASSIHGGEQPQHF	.	TRBV19	TRBJ1-5
CASSNFPDRGHNTEAFF	.	TRBV21-1	TRBJ1-1
CASSEERVPSNQPQHF	.	TRBV10-2	TRBJ1-5
CAWSGGADTQYF	.	TRBV30	TRBJ2-3
CASSVGLAGGLNTQYF	TRBD2	TRBV9	TRBJ2-3
CASSLLRGDSGANVLTF	TRBD2	TRBV5-1	TRBJ2-6
CASSPGQGGYTF	TRBD1	TRBV7-3	TRBJ1-2
CASSSRRTGGSEKLFF	.	TRBV7-9	TRBJ1-4
CASSQGSGRVTTNEKLFF	.	TRBV4-1	TRBJ1-4
CASSFYQTGNTGELFF	.	TRBV27	TRBJ2-2
CASSFRGGGEQYF	.	TRBV7-6	TRBJ2-7
CASSPGRIPTDTQYF	.	TRBV7-3	TRBJ2-3
CASSKLSGNPLTFSSYNEQFF	.	TRBV7-8	TRBJ2-1
CASSLVGVGTEAFF	.	TRBV7-6	TRBJ1-1
CASSVGQPSSYNEQFF	TRBD1	TRBV5-6	TRBJ2-1
CASSLEWDSSSGNTIYF	TRBD1	TRBV7-2	TRBJ1-3
CASTVGGGYQETQYF	.	TRBV28	TRBJ2-5
CASSLLAGGMSNEQFF	TRBD2	TRBV7-9	TRBJ2-1
CASSLASLANEKLFF	.	TRBV7-9	TRBJ1-4
CASRRPGLPYNEQFF	.	TRBV7-2	TRBJ2-1
CASSLGPSQPQHF	.	TRBV7-2	TRBJ1-5
CASSPYRDRGGYTF	TRBD1	TRBV18	TRBJ1-2
CASSLKVLGQLRGNEQFF	.	TRBV7-2	TRBJ2-1
CASSYSDGNNEKLFF	.	TRBV5-4	TRBJ1-4
CAWSVGTRLAGTDTQYF	TRBD2	TRBV30	TRBJ2-3
CASSQDSGNGELFF	.	TRBV4-2	TRBJ2-2